This is a list of T cell receptor beta chains from one sample in a study of shared clonotypes between healthy human individuals. Sequenced by immunoSEQ multiplex PCR; TCRdb stores in-frame clones only, minus some. The table shows 2,100,000 or so clones, with more than 90% occurring only once. The sequencing input was naive CD4+ T cells sorted from blood. The receptors were sampled from a man younger than 35 in good health. CDR3s include the opening cysteine and the closing phenylalanine or tryptophan.

V gene: TRBV5-1
J gene: TRBJ1-1
CDR3 protein: CASSSGGRTEAFF

V gene: TRBV2
J gene: TRBJ1-2
CDR3 protein: CASSERGQAYGYTF

V gene: TRBV7-2
J gene: TRBJ1-2
CDR3 protein: CASSPDSYGYTF

V gene: TRBV9
J gene: TRBJ1-2
CDR3 protein: CASSNSFGYTF

V gene: TRBV9
J gene: TRBJ2-7
CDR3 protein: CASSVGGLAGALEQYF

V gene: TRBV6-5
J gene: TRBJ2-1
CDR3 protein: CASSPSLAGVQFF

V gene: TRBV5-6
J gene: TRBJ1-5
CDR3 protein: CASSLGSNQPQHF

V gene: TRBV7-6
J gene: TRBJ1-5
CDR3 protein: CASSLGELNQPQHF

V gene: TRBV5-1
J gene: TRBJ2-7
CDR3 protein: CASSLAGQLLSYEQYF

V gene: TRBV6-6
J gene: TRBJ2-7
CDR3 protein: CASSYILSYEQYF

V gene: TRBV6-5
J gene: TRBJ1-6
CDR3 protein: CASSRTGTENSPLHF

V gene: TRBV28
J gene: TRBJ1-6
CDR3 protein: CASRSPLMTVHF

V gene: TRBV6-5
J gene: TRBJ2-5
CDR3 protein: CASNFRGLLQETQYF

V gene: TRBV6-5
J gene: TRBJ1-1
CDR3 protein: CASRQTMNTEAFF

V gene: TRBV6-5
J gene: TRBJ2-5
CDR3 protein: CASSPIRQETQYF

V gene: TRBV6-5
J gene: TRBJ1-6
CDR3 protein: CASSYSVQRESPLHF

V gene: TRBV7-2
J gene: TRBJ1-4
CDR3 protein: CASSLSPGQKTWGEKLFF

V gene: TRBV27
J gene: TRBJ1-4
CDR3 protein: CASTLAGGTKLFF

V gene: TRBV7-2
J gene: TRBJ2-3
CDR3 protein: CASSHRLTSGSTDTQYF

V gene: TRBV7-2
J gene: TRBJ2-7
CDR3 protein: CASSPWGTSGEQYF

V gene: TRBV5-1
J gene: TRBJ2-3
CDR3 protein: CASSAGGSTDTQYF

V gene: TRBV5-6
J gene: TRBJ1-4
CDR3 protein: CASSLSGTANEKLFF

V gene: TRBV5-4
J gene: TRBJ1-6
CDR3 protein: CASSLQASTYNSPLHF

V gene: TRBV7-2
J gene: TRBJ1-6
CDR3 protein: CASSAITGSTHSPLHF

V gene: TRBV4-1
J gene: TRBJ1-1
CDR3 protein: CASSHDRGYTEAFF

V gene: TRBV9
J gene: TRBJ2-7
CDR3 protein: CASSNSPGTSGRWSYEQYF

V gene: TRBV29-1
J gene: TRBJ1-2
CDR3 protein: CSVEDQGTGYTF

V gene: TRBV6-5
J gene: TRBJ1-2
CDR3 protein: CASSFEGRSGYTF

V gene: TRBV30
J gene: TRBJ1-3
CDR3 protein: CAWIAKASGNTIYF

V gene: TRBV27
J gene: TRBJ2-1
CDR3 protein: CASTREGQRHNEQFF

V gene: TRBV5-4
J gene: TRBJ1-2
CDR3 protein: CASSLPGPALLGYTF

V gene: TRBV28
J gene: TRBJ1-5
CDR3 protein: CASSPGQGASQPQHF

V gene: TRBV25-1
J gene: TRBJ2-5
CDR3 protein: CASIEGAGGPYQETQYF

V gene: TRBV7-2
J gene: TRBJ2-7
CDR3 protein: CASSKPGTMYEQYF

V gene: TRBV6-5
J gene: TRBJ2-5
CDR3 protein: CASSRGFQETQYF

V gene: TRBV6-5
J gene: TRBJ1-2
CDR3 protein: CASGQGNYGYTF

V gene: TRBV5-1
J gene: TRBJ1-6
CDR3 protein: CASSLATGDGSPLHF

V gene: TRBV30
J gene: TRBJ2-2
CDR3 protein: CAWRTGMTGELFF

V gene: TRBV5-1
J gene: TRBJ1-3
CDR3 protein: CASSLGYLSGNTIYF

V gene: TRBV10-3
J gene: TRBJ1-4
CDR3 protein: CAISESQVMRQSNEKLFF

V gene: TRBV18
J gene: TRBJ2-7
CDR3 protein: CASSPRLAYEQYF

V gene: TRBV5-6
J gene: TRBJ2-2
CDR3 protein: CASSFTGLAGGIAGELFF

V gene: TRBV5-1
J gene: TRBJ2-7
CDR3 protein: CASSLPGVGPFYEQYF

V gene: TRBV10-1
J gene: TRBJ2-7
CDR3 protein: CASSGGQGGPEQYF

V gene: TRBV7-9
J gene: TRBJ2-2
CDR3 protein: CASRMDPMYGELFF

V gene: TRBV4-1
J gene: TRBJ1-4
CDR3 protein: CASSGGGTNEKLFF

V gene: TRBV7-6
J gene: TRBJ2-7
CDR3 protein: CASSPGLAGGSVYEQYF

V gene: TRBV6-5
J gene: TRBJ2-4
CDR3 protein: CASRDRGGKNIQYF

V gene: TRBV19
J gene: TRBJ1-1
CDR3 protein: CASSPTGGNTEAFF

V gene: TRBV5-1
J gene: TRBJ1-2
CDR3 protein: CASSFQRGGGTYGYTF

V gene: TRBV6-6
J gene: TRBJ2-5
CDR3 protein: CASRQGVPVVKETQYF

V gene: TRBV6-5
J gene: TRBJ2-2
CDR3 protein: CASSADRLNTGELFF

V gene: TRBV30
J gene: TRBJ1-1
CDR3 protein: CAWTRNTEAFF